Listed below are T cell receptor beta chains from one sample, sequenced in a study of T cell responses to AZD1222 COVID-19 vaccine. The protocol was immunoSEQ multiplex PCR, while the TCRdb copy is restricted to in-frame clones and leaves out a portion. The profile shows about 99,000 clones, about nine tenths of them singletons. Material: peripheral blood, obtained on day 0 of AZD1222 vaccination. The receptors stem from an adult in good health. CDR3s include the opening cysteine and the closing phenylalanine or tryptophan.

J: TRBJ1-1; V: TRBV5-6; CDR3: CAGSLAGNTEAFF
J: TRBJ2-7; V: TRBV5-1; CDR3: CASSLDYEQYF
J: TRBJ2-7; V: TRBV19; CDR3: CASSKVQGEVQYF
J: TRBJ2-5; V: TRBV5-6; CDR3: CASSRFGEEETQYF
J: TRBJ2-3; V: TRBV5-1; CDR3: CASSLEPGAGADTQYF
J: TRBJ1-3; V: TRBV3-1/TRBV3-2; CDR3: CASSQDSDGNTIYF
J: TRBJ2-7; V: TRBV6-5; CDR3: CASSPRGLSYEQYF
J: TRBJ1-3; V: TRBV28; CDR3: CASILYIGTGNTIYF
J: TRBJ2-1; V: TRBV3-1/TRBV3-2; CDR3: CASSTTSGYNEQFF
J: TRBJ1-4; V: TRBV4-1; CDR3: CASSQVRRDRVEPGEKLFF
J: TRBJ1-2; V: TRBV7-2; CDR3: CASSPGQGNYGYTF
J: TRBJ2-1; V: TRBV27; CDR3: CASRGVQTGHNEQFF
J: TRBJ2-5; V: TRBV11-2; CDR3: CASSLGAGETQYF
J: TRBJ2-3; V: TRBV11-2; CDR3: CASSQRGFYTDTQYF
J: TRBJ1-1; V: TRBV3-1/TRBV3-2; CDR3: CASTPGQGLMNTEAFF
J: TRBJ1-2; V: TRBV7-9; CDR3: CASSLNRLKQGGGYTF
J: TRBJ1-2; V: TRBV18; CDR3: CASSPGLPGGYTF
J: TRBJ2-7; V: TRBV7-8; CDR3: CASSLEVFRGEQYF
J: TRBJ1-4; V: TRBV4-1; CDR3: CASSQGEQAANEKLFF
J: TRBJ1-1; V: TRBV9; CDR3: CASSLTDRPPRAEAFF
J: TRBJ2-7; V: TRBV20-1; CDR3: CSASRDNYEQYF
J: TRBJ2-7; V: TRBV11-2; CDR3: CASSLGQPYEQYF
J: TRBJ2-1; V: TRBV19; CDR3: CASRALVGSYNEQFF
J: TRBJ2-1; V: TRBV3-1/TRBV3-2; CDR3: CASSQVLAGNPRFF
J: TRBJ1-2; V: TRBV12-3/TRBV12-4; CDR3: CASTPGNYGYTF
J: TRBJ2-2; V: TRBV25-1; CDR3: CASSELISRNTGELFF
J: TRBJ1-5; V: TRBV19; CDR3: CASSIGGQGGQPQHF
J: TRBJ1-4; V: TRBV3-1/TRBV3-2; CDR3: CASSQSWGTGYEKLFF
J: TRBJ2-7; V: TRBV27; CDR3: CASSYSSSYGSYEQYF
J: TRBJ1-2; V: TRBV5-1; CDR3: CASSPTGWGNYGYTF
J: TRBJ2-5; V: TRBV11-2; CDR3: CASSLGQQETQYF
J: TRBJ1-3; V: TRBV3-1/TRBV3-2; CDR3: CASSQGGSGNTIYF
J: TRBJ2-1; V: TRBV28; CDR3: CASSWEGARTSGYNEQFF
J: TRBJ1-2; V: TRBV14; CDR3: CASSQGLIRGVNYGYTF
J: TRBJ2-5; V: TRBV27; CDR3: CASSRGTFPEETQYF
J: TRBJ1-6; V: TRBV5-5; CDR3: CASSLEAGNSPLHF
J: TRBJ2-4; V: TRBV6-2/TRBV6-3; CDR3: CASSYGVLAKNIQYF
J: TRBJ2-1; V: TRBV18; CDR3: CASSPLAGGASEQFF
J: TRBJ2-3; V: TRBV19; CDR3: CASKIRGLSTDTQYF
J: TRBJ1-1; V: TRBV19; CDR3: CASSLDTGRSMNTEAFF
J: TRBJ2-3; V: TRBV9; CDR3: CARKGAMESAGFTDTQYF
J: TRBJ1-1; V: TRBV10-2; CDR3: CATTPVGSNTEAFF
J: TRBJ1-6; V: TRBV2; CDR3: CASKQGVYNSPLHF
J: TRBJ1-1; V: TRBV10-3; CDR3: CAISSQFEVTEAFF